What follows describes a single TCR beta chain. This record comes from a study of T cells in narcolepsy. In germline, CDR1 is MNHEY, CDR2 SVGAGI. V lost 0 bases and J 5 bases, leaving 11 bases between the germline ends. There are 15 residues in the CDR3. Only in-frame clones appear in the TCRdb table, and some are missing; sequencing was by immunoSEQ multiplex PCR. The data hold around 32,000 clones, with around 79% observed a single time. This sequence was found in a human donor with narcolepsy. The sample comprised CD45RA- memory CD4+ T cells from PBMCs. The chain has TRBV6-5 and TRBJ2-1; D not certain. CDR3 sequence reads: CASSYSVNTHNEQFF. The CDR3 DNA follows: TGTGCCAGCAGTTACTCTGTTAATACTCACAATGAGCAGTTCTTC.